This TCR beta chain was recovered during a study of T cell changes during pregnancy in multiple sclerosis. Sequencing used immunoSEQ multiplex PCR; TCRdb keeps in-frame clones, though not all of them. The table includes about 50,000 clones, 90% to 95% detected once. J was trimmed by 1 base and V by 2 bases; bases with no gene match: 2. CDR1 and CDR2 (germline): MNHEY, SMNVEV (reference sequence). This CDR3 is 15 amino acids long. The V call is TRBV27, the J call TRBJ1-1; 9 bases fit TRBD1. The sequencing used CD8+ T cells from peripheral blood mononuclear cells, collected in the first trimester of pregnancy. This TCR came from a female donor with multiple sclerosis, enrolled in a pregnancy study. The CDR3 here is CASSLIQGANTEAFF. In DNA form, the CDR3 reads TGTGCCAGCAGTTTAATACAGGGGGCGAACACTGAAGCTTTCTTT.